Below, 31 T cell receptor beta chains from the same sample are listed, as sequenced in a study of blood T cell repertoires in COVID-19. Method: immunoSEQ multiplex PCR; TCRdb's copy keeps in-frame clones and lacks some. The sample shows roughly 250,000 clones, around 90% of them seen only once. The sample was PBMCs or T cells enriched from blood (not recorded which). The source is a woman between 18 and 30 years old who had recovered from COVID-19.

This clone has only one observation. This chain joins TRBV19 and TRBJ1-3; D not resolved. The CDR3 runs 14 residues. Germline loops: CDR1 LNHDA, CDR2 SQIVND (reference sequence). The germline V and J ends were trimmed by 5 bases and 0 bases, with 8 bases remaining between them. The CDR3 DNA is TGTGCCAGTAGTCCAGACTACTCTGGAAACACCATATATTTT. Amino acid sequence: CASSPDYSGNTIYF.

The chain combines TRBV19 with TRBJ1-1, with a possible D match to TRBD1 (5 bases). Looked up from germline, CDR1 is LNHDA and CDR2 is SQIVND (reference sequence). The CDR3 loop spans 18 amino acids. The V and J ends lost 0 bases and 5 bases respectively, with 22 bases between them. The chain's CDR3 is CASSIEPRVVKGRTEAFF. CDR3 DNA: TGTGCCAGTAGTATAGAACCTCGAGTAGTTAAGGGGCGGACTGAAGCTTTCTTT. The entire variable domain, with the rest obtained from reference TRBV19 and TRBJ1-1, is as follows: DGGITQSPKYLFRKEGQNVTLSCEQNLNHDAMYWYRQDPGQGLRLIYYSQIVNDFQKGDIAEGYSVSREKKESFPLTVTSAQKNPTAFYLCASSIEPRVVKGRTEAFFGQGTRLTVV.

Only one count was recorded for this clone. The V call is TRBV2, the J call TRBJ1-3, with D perhaps TRBD1 (5 bases). CDR1 and CDR2 from the germline V gene are SNHLY and FYNNEI. The V end lost 3 bases, the J end lost 2 bases, and 14 bases lay between the germline ends. The CDR3 has 16 residues. The CDR3 nucleotides are TGTGCCAGCAGTGAGGGTTTAGGGGTGACTGGAAACACCATATATTTT. The encoded protein is CASSEGLGVTGNTIYF.

The chain has TRBV27 and TRBJ2-1, with TRBD1 matching over 9 bases. Germline lookup yields CDR1 MNHEY and CDR2 SMNVEV (reference sequence). The CDR3 consists of 14 residues. With V trimmed by 10 bases and J by 7 bases, 11 bases remained unmatched. The CDR3 nucleotides are TGTGCCACCGCCGACAGGGGGGGTGTTAATGAGCAGTTCTTC. It codes for CATADRGGVNEQFF.

The gene calls are TRBV20-1 and TRBJ1-1; perhaps TRBD1 as D (6 bases). This CDR3 is built from 11 residues. V was trimmed by 5 bases and J by 5 bases, leaving 9 bases between them. Germline-derived CDR1 and CDR2 are DFQATT and SNEGSKA (reference sequence). The CDR3 bases are TGCAGTGCTTTAAGGGGGACTGAAGCTTTCTTT. It yields the protein CSALRGTEAFF.

V and J are TRBV7-2 and TRBJ2-7, with D perhaps TRBD2 (7 bases). The CDR3 sequence is 15 residues long. Deletions cut 4 bases from V and 6 bases from J, with 19 bases between. CDR1 and CDR2 from the germline V gene are SGHTA and FQGNSA. The CDR3 sequence: CASSSVEGGLGEQYF. The CDR3 DNA sequence: TGTGCCAGCAGCTCCGTCGAGGGGGGGCTAGGCGAGCAGTACTTC.

The chain uses TRBV12-3 or TRBV12-4 and TRBJ2-3; D is perhaps TRBD1 (5 bases). The CDR3 is 11 amino acids. V was pared by 6 bases and J by 5 bases, with 6 bases between. CDR3 residues: CASRGQDTQYF. The CDR3 nucleotides read TGTGCCAGCAGAGGACAAGATACGCAGTATTTT.

The CDR3: CSVAIRGYGYTF. CDR3 DNA: TGCAGCGTAGCTATCAGGGGCTATGGCTACACCTTC. The rearrangement links TRBV29-1 to TRBJ1-2; D is perhaps TRBD1 (6 bases). This CDR3 contains 12 residues. V gave up 6 bases and J gave up 4 bases, with 12 bases separating them. Germline V gene sequence: CDR1 SQVTM, CDR2 ANQGSEA. Supplemented by reference TRBV29-1 and TRBJ1-2, the full variable domain reads SAVISQKPSRDICQRGTSLTIQCQVDSQVTMMFWYRQQPGQSLTLIATANQGSEATYESGFVIDKFPISRPNLTFSTLTVSNMSPEDSSIYLCSVAIRGYGYTFGSGTRLTVV.

The V call is TRBV4-3, the J call TRBJ1-1, with a weak D call TRBD1 (5 bases). There are 16 residues in the CDR3. V dropped 2 bases and J dropped 4 bases, with 17 bases sitting between them. CDR1 and CDR2 (germline): LGHNA, YSLEER. The CDR3 reads CASSQIYTGGLTEAFF. The CDR3 DNA sequence: TGCGCCAGCAGCCAAATCTATACGGGGGGTCTCACTGAAGCTTTCTTT.

The chain links TRBV5-1 to TRBJ2-3; 9 bases are shared with TRBD2. The germline V gene encodes CDR1 SGHRS and CDR2 YFSETQ. V lost 3 bases, J lost 6 bases, and 8 bases stayed unmatched. The CDR3 has 15 residues. DNA of the CDR3: TGCGCCAGCAGCTCGACTAGCGGTCGAATCGATACGCAGTATTTT. Amino acid sequence: CASSSTSGRIDTQYF.

This rearrangement joins TRBV6-6 to TRBJ2-7; a possible D gene is TRBD2 (5 bases). The germline V gene has CDR1 MNHNY and CDR2 SVGAGI (reference sequence). Trimming stripped 5 bases from V and 2 bases from J, with 22 bases between. This CDR3 has 17 amino acids. CDR3 residues: CASSPLGGRANTYEQYF. Here the CDR3 DNA reads TGTGCCAGCAGTCCACTAGGAGGTCGGGCCAACACCTACGAGCAGTACTTC.

This clone occurred many times. The gene calls are TRBV11-2 and TRBJ1-5; D call uncertain. Germline V gives CDR1 SGHAT, CDR2 FQNNGV. CDR3 length: 15 amino acids. Trimming stripped 5 bases from V and 2 bases from J, with 13 bases between. In DNA, the CDR3 is TGTGCCAGCAGCCACGCCGGGTTGGGCAATCAGCCCCAGCATTTT. It yields the protein CASSHAGLGNQPQHF.

V is TRBV11-1 and J is TRBJ1-2; D gene ambiguous. This CDR3 region has 13 residues. Germline-derived CDR1 and CDR2 are SGHAT and FQDESV (reference sequence). V was clipped by 5 bases and J by 0 bases, with 7 bases between them. The CDR3: CASSPLSNYGYTF. CDR3 nucleotide sequence: TGTGCCAGCAGCCCCTTGTCTAACTATGGCTACACCTTC.

The V gene is TRBV5-6, the J gene TRBJ2-3, with no clear D. Per germline, CDR1 SGHDT and CDR2 YYEEEE. Trimming stripped 5 bases from V and 6 bases from J, with 10 bases between. The CDR3 has 12 residues. CDR3 DNA: TGTGCCAGCAGTTCCGGTGCGGATACGCAGTATTTT. It is translated as CASSSGADTQYF.

The rearrangement links TRBV11-2 to TRBJ2-7; maybe TRBD1 (5 bases). V shed 3 bases and J shed 5 bases, with 14 bases lying between them. Germline values: CDR1 SGHAT, CDR2 FQNNGV. The length of the CDR3 is 14 residues. Here the CDR3 reads CASSFRPRVHEQYF. CDR3 in DNA: TGTGCCAGCAGCTTTAGACCCAGGGTCCACGAGCAGTACTTC.

This clone is termed medium-sized. V is TRBV7-2 and J is TRBJ1-2; TRBD1 matches at 12 bases. Germline CDR1 and CDR2: SGHTA and FQGNSA. The J segment lost 4 bases and the V segment lost 4 bases, leaving 4 bases of the junction unmatched. The CDR3 is 15 amino acids. Here the CDR3 reads CASSSWDRGLYGYTF. DNA of the CDR3: TGTGCCAGCAGCTCGTGGGACAGGGGGCTCTATGGCTACACCTTC.

This chain connects TRBV9 to TRBJ2-5; tentative D call: TRBD2 (7 bases). The V and J ends lost 1 base and 5 bases respectively, with 12 bases between them. The CDR3 loop spans 14 amino acids. The V gene's germline CDR1 is SGDLS and CDR2 YYNGEE. The DNA for the CDR3 is TGTGCCAGCAGCGTACGGGGGGCTGGGGAGACCCAGTACTTC. It encodes CASSVRGAGETQYF.

The chain uses TRBV6-5 and TRBJ1-5, with 8 bases fitting TRBD1. CDR3 size: 13 residues. The V segment lost 6 bases and the J segment 6 bases; nucleotides outside the gene matches: 4. From germline, CDR1 is MNHEY and CDR2 SVGAGI. CDR3 DNA: TGTGCCAGCAGGGACAGGGCGCTTCAGCCCCAGCATTTT. Translated, it gives CASRDRALQPQHF.

This clone was detected once. The CDR3 spells CASTYQRTGDYYEQYF. Written as DNA, the CDR3 is TGTGCCAGCACTTACCAGCGGACAGGGGATTACTACGAGCAGTACTTC. The genes are TRBV2 and TRBJ2-7, with 9 bases aligning to TRBD1. This CDR3 is built from 16 residues. The trim removed 7 bases at V and 3 bases at J, leaving 13 bases unmatched. Germline CDR1 and CDR2: SNHLY and FYNNEI.

This sequence joins TRBV25-1 and TRBJ1-5; 7 nucleotides align to TRBD1. Trimming at V came to 1 base and at J to 3 bases, leaving 6 bases not matched to a gene. Germline V gene data show CDR1 as MGHDK and CDR2 as SYGVNS. This CDR3 spans 16 amino acids. This CDR3 is CASSELGTEDNQPQHF. The CDR3 bases are TGTGCCAGCAGTGAATTGGGGACAGAAGACAATCAGCCCCAGCATTTT.

The J gene is TRBJ1-1, the V gene TRBV28; a possible D gene is TRBD1 (5 bases). Germline values: CDR1 MDHEN, CDR2 SYDVKM. This CDR3 contains 14 residues. Trimming shortened V by 3 bases and J by 4 bases, and 12 bases separated the two germline ends. The CDR3 DNA sequence: TGTGCCAGCAGTTTTAGGAGGGGTGGCACTGAAGCTTTCTTT. This gives the protein CASSFRRGGTEAFF.

The rearrangement joins TRBV14 to TRBJ2-7; D gene ambiguous. Trimming removed 1 base from V and 6 bases from J, with 4 bases in between. In germline, CDR1 is SGHDN, CDR2 FVKESK. This CDR3 is 11 amino acids long. CDR3 protein: CASSQAREQYF. The CDR3, as DNA: TGTGCCAGCAGCCAAGCTCGCGAGCAGTACTTC.

This chain uses TRBV21-1 with TRBJ2-7; no DNA check was done on the table's D call, TRBD1. TRBV21-1 is a pseudogene. The CDR3 loop spans 15 amino acids. This CDR3 reads CASSKTERTPYEQYF. CDR3 bases: TGTGCCAGCAGCAAGACAGAACGTACCCCCTACGAGCAGTACTTC.

The rearrangement uses TRBV25-1 and TRBJ1-1; TRBD1 aligns across 8 bases. V lost 4 bases to trimming and J lost 4 bases; unmatched junction nucleotides: 2. Germline CDR1 and CDR2: MGHDK and SYGVNS. This CDR3 has 13 amino acids. Here the CDR3 reads CASSVTGGTEAFF. The CDR3 DNA reads as TGTGCCAGCAGTGTAACAGGGGGCACTGAAGCTTTCTTT.

V and J are TRBV28 and TRBJ2-7; 9 bases map to TRBD1. The CDR3 is made up of 14 amino acids. The germline CDR1 and CDR2 sequences are MDHEN and SYDVKM. The junction had 7 bases not matched to a gene; V was cut back by 6 bases and J by 4 bases. This chain's CDR3 is CASRTGGIHYEQYF. The CDR3 DNA reads TGTGCCAGCAGGACAGGGGGTATCCATTACGAGCAGTACTTC.

The chain recombines TRBV6-2 or TRBV6-3 with TRBJ2-5; 10 nucleotides align to TRBD2. V lost 2 bases, J lost 5 bases, and 11 bases stayed unmatched. The CDR3 extends over 17 amino acids. Looked up from germline, CDR1 is MNHEY and CDR2 is SVGEGT. The CDR3 DNA reads as TGTGCCAGCAGTTACCCACTGCTAGCGGGGGCGGGGGAGACCCAGTACTTC. Its translation: CASSYPLLAGAGETQYF.

The chain combines TRBV29-1 with TRBJ1-2; 7 bases align to TRBD1. Germline trimming cut 4 bases from V and 0 bases from J; bases unmatched to any gene: 2. CDR3 length: 13 amino acids. The germline V gene encodes CDR1 SQVTM and CDR2 ANQGSEA. CDR3 DNA: TGCAGCGTTGGACAGGGTACTAACTATGGCTACACCTTC. It encodes CSVGQGTNYGYTF.

The chain is built from TRBV7-9 and TRBJ1-4; D remains unclear. This CDR3 has 15 residues. Germline V gene sequence: CDR1 SEHNR, CDR2 FQNEAQ (reference sequence). V was cut by 4 bases and J by 8 bases, with 17 bases left in between. The CDR3 sequence is CASSSGGIYLEKLFF. CDR3 bases: TGTGCCAGCAGCTCCGGAGGGATATATCTAGAAAAACTGTTTTTT.

CDR3 in DNA: TGTGCCAGCAGTGTAGACTCCTTAGGGACCCAGTACTTC. It encodes CASSVDSLGTQYF. V and J are TRBV11-3 and TRBJ2-5; D unresolved. The V and J ends lost 6 bases and 7 bases respectively, with 15 bases between them. Germline CDR1 and CDR2: SGHNT and YENEEA. This CDR3 spans 13 amino acids.

The V and J genes are TRBV3-1 (or the pseudogene TRBV3-2) and TRBJ2-7; 9 bases are a match to TRBD1. The V gene end was trimmed by 2 bases and the J gene end by 7 bases; junction bases not matched to a gene: 12. From germline, CDR1 is LGHDT and CDR2 YNNKEL (reference sequence). The CDR3 runs 16 residues. Here the CDR3 reads CASSQYGQGPSGEQYF. CDR3 nucleotide sequence: TGTGCCAGCAGCCAATACGGACAGGGGCCTTCGGGGGAGCAGTACTTC.

V usage is TRBV19 and J usage is TRBJ1-1; no firm D call. The CDR3 has 13 residues. V lost 3 bases, J lost 8 bases, and 13 bases lay in between. The germline V gene has CDR1 LNHDA and CDR2 SQIVND (reference sequence). The CDR3: CASSIKTGAEAFF. Here the CDR3 DNA reads TGTGCCAGTAGTATCAAAACCGGAGCCGAAGCTTTCTTT.